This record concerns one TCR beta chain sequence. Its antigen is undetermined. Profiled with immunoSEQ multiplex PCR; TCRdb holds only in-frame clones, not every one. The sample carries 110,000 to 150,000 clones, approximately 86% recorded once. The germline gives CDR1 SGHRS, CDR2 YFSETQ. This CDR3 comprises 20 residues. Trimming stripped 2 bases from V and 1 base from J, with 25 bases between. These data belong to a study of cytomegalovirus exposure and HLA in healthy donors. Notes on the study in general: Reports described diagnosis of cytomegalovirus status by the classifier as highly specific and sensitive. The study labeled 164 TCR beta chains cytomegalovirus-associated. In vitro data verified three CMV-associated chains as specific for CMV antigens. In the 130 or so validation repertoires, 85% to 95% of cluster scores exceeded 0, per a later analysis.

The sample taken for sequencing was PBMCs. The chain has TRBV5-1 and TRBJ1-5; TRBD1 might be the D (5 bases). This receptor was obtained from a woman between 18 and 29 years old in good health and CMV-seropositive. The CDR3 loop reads CASSLFLGEVGGGSNQPQHF. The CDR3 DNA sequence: TGCGCCAGCAGCTTATTCCTAGGAGAGGTTGGGGGGGGAAGCAATCAGCCCCAGCATTTT. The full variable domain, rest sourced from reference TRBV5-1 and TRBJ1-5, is KAGVTQTPRYLIKTRGQQVTLSCSPISGHRSVSWYQQTPGQGLQFLFEYFSETQRNKGNFPGRFSGRQFSNSRSEMNVSTLELGDSALYLCASSLFLGEVGGGSNQPQHFGDGTRLSIL.